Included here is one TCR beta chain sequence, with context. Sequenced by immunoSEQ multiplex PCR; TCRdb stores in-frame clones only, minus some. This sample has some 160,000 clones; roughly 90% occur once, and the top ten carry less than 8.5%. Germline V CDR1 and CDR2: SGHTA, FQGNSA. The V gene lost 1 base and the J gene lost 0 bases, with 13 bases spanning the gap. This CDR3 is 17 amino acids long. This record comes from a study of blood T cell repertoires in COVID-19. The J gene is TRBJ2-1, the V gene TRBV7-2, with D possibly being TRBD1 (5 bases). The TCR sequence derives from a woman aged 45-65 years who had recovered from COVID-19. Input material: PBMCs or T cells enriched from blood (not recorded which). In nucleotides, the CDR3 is TGTGCCAGCAGCTTAGGATTTGCAGGGTACTCCTACAATGAGCAGTTCTTC. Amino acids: CASSLGFAGYSYNEQFF.